These T cell receptor beta chains were read from a single sample in a study of T-cell memory formation after mild COVID-19. TCRdb fed the 5' RACE reads into MiXCR, producing one record per CDR3 protein. Of a few hundred thousand distinct CDR3 sequences in the sample, roughly 20% were seen once. Sequencing was carried out using PBMCs or a T cell subset sorted from them (not recorded which). These receptors all come from an adult woman who had mild COVID-19 (a few samples of this study predate the infection). Cell type and time point are not known. The CDR3 runs from the conserved cysteine through the conserved F or W. A D gene is named only where the DNA matches it firmly. Clone size is stated in some rows and not others, as once, few, many or a class when expanded.

V	size	D	J	CDR3	DNA
TRBV9	few	NA	TRBJ2-2	CASSVGGSPHPGELFF	TGTGCCAGCAGCGTAGGAGGGAGTCCCCACCCCGGGGAGCTGTTTTTT
TRBV12-3/TRBV12-4	few	NA	TRBJ2-4	CASSQSGIQYF	TGTGCCAGCAGCCAATCAGGCATTCAGTACTTC
TRBV7-2	NA	NA	TRBJ2-1	CASTSGGLAGDRGYNEQFF	TGTGCCAGCACCAGTGGAGGGCTAGCGGGAGACAGGGGGTACAATGAGCAGTTCTTC
TRBV9	NA	NA	TRBJ2-1	CASSDPGPQFF	TGTGCCAGCAGCGACCCGGGACCCCAGTTCTTC
TRBV29-1	NA	TRBD1	TRBJ1-2	CSGTGQGDYGYTF	TGCAGCGGCACGGGACAGGGTGACTATGGCTACACCTTC
TRBV10-3	few	NA	TRBJ2-3	CAIRGGWGPTDTQYF	TGTGCCATCAGAGGGGGGTGGGGGCCCACAGATACGCAGTATTTT
TRBV5-1	NA	TRBD1	TRBJ2-7	CASSWQGVSSDEQYF	TGCGCCAGCAGCTGGCAGGGGGTATCGAGCGACGAGCAGTACTTC
TRBV4-2	NA	NA	TRBJ2-5	CASSQDQVETQYF	TGTGCCAGCAGCCAAGACCAGGTCGAGACCCAGTACTTC
TRBV19	NA	NA	TRBJ2-3	CASTFSGTSIFTDTQYF	TGTGCCAGTACCTTCTCCGGTACTAGCATTTTCACAGATACGCAGTATTTT
TRBV5-1	few	TRBD1	TRBJ2-2	CASSTGDLNTGELFF	TGCGCCAGCAGCACAGGGGATTTGAACACCGGGGAGCTGTTTTTT
TRBV19	few	NA	TRBJ2-1	CARTSNNEQFF	TGTGCCAGGACATCTAACAATGAGCAGTTCTTC
TRBV5-5	NA	NA	TRBJ2-1	CASSGWGSSYNEQFF	TGTGCCAGCAGCGGGTGGGGAAGCTCCTACAATGAGCAGTTCTTC
TRBV2	NA	TRBD2	TRBJ2-1	CASSSPSRTSYNEQFF	TGTGCCAGCAGTTCCCCCTCTAGGACTAGTTACAATGAGCAGTTCTTC
TRBV10-3	NA	NA	TRBJ1-6	CAIRGGLDSPLHF	TGTGCCATTAGGGGGGGTTTGGATTCACCCCTCCACTTT
TRBV11-3	NA	TRBD2	TRBJ2-2	CASSEASGDPGELFF	TGTGCCAGCAGCGAAGCTAGCGGGGATCCCGGGGAGCTGTTTTTT
TRBV7-9	few	TRBD1	TRBJ1-2	CASSLEWGQGNYGYTF	TGTGCCAGCAGCTTAGAGTGGGGACAGGGGAACTATGGCTACACCTTC
TRBV7-2	few	NA	TRBJ2-6	CASSLKGTRSGANVLTF	TGTGCCAGCAGCTTAAAGGGTACGCGTTCTGGGGCCAACGTCCTGACTTTC